This T cell receptor beta chain was sequenced for a study of blood T cell repertoires in COVID-19. Method: immunoSEQ multiplex PCR; TCRdb's copy keeps in-frame clones and lacks some. Here the sample spans about 220,000 clones, roughly 90% being singletons. Ages ranged from roughly 18 to 100 years, with residence in approximately 25 US areas. Participant-reported clinical history was the basis for cohort assignment. This clonotype originated in a woman in her twenties or thirties with acute COVID-19. Input material: PBMCs or T cells enriched from blood (not recorded which).

The CDR3 reads CASSWEYGYTF. The CDR3 DNA sequence: TGTGCCAGCAGCTGGGAGTATGGCTACACCTTC. The J gene is TRBJ1-2, the V gene TRBV7-9; no definite D call. Germline V gene data show CDR1 as SEHNR and CDR2 as FQNEAQ (reference sequence). Trimming shortened V by 4 bases and J by 5 bases, and 5 bases separated the two germline ends. The CDR3 consists of 11 residues.